The next 9 T cell receptor beta chains were all read from a single sample in a study of blood T cell repertoires in COVID-19. Method: immunoSEQ multiplex PCR; TCRdb's copy keeps in-frame clones and lacks some. The sample consists of 150,000 to 200,000 clones, roughly four fifths of them appearing once. Sequences were obtained from peripheral blood. The receptors were sampled from a man in his fifties or sixties with active or convalescent COVID-19.

The V call is TRBV6-5, the J call TRBJ1-5, with D possibly matching TRBD1 (6 bases). V lost 6 bases and J 4 bases, leaving 16 bases between the germline ends. This CDR3 is built from 15 residues. Germline V lookup: CDR1 MNHEY, CDR2 SVGAGI. CDR3 in amino acids: CASRRTALGNQPQHF. CDR3 sequence (DNA): TGTGCCAGCAGACGGACAGCCCTCGGGAATCAGCCCCAGCATTTT.

The rearrangement uses TRBV7-2 and TRBJ1-4; 7 nucleotides agree with TRBD1. The CDR3 totals 13 residues. V lost 10 bases to trimming and J lost 3 bases; unmatched junction nucleotides: 5. Germline assignment: CDR1 SGHTA and CDR2 FQGNSA. CDR3 amino acids: CATRDRANEKLFF. CDR3 DNA: TGTGCCACACGTGACAGGGCTAATGAAAAACTGTTTTTT.

This clone turned up a few times. The same CDR3 also results from other DNA sequences found in this sample. V gene TRBV2 combines with J gene TRBJ1-6, with D unresolved. Looked up from germline, CDR1 is SNHLY and CDR2 is FYNNEI. Deletions cut 3 bases from V and 7 bases from J, with 4 bases between. CDR3 length equals 12 residues. CDR3 sequence reads: CASSDRNSPLHF. CDR3 bases: TGTGCCAGCAGTGACCGGAATTCACCCCTCCACTTT.

The J gene is TRBJ2-5, the V gene TRBV28; D remains unclear. Trimming pared 6 bases from V and 5 bases from J, leaving 10 bases between. Germline CDR1 MDHEN, CDR2 SYDVKM. The CDR3 has 12 residues. CDR3 sequence reads: CASRPPGETQYF. The CDR3, as DNA: TGTGCCAGCAGACCCCCCGGGGAGACCCAGTACTTC.

This sequence joins TRBV6-6 and TRBJ1-4; D gene unclear. The CDR3 consists of 13 residues. CDR1 is MNHNY and CDR2 is SVGAGI in the germline V gene (reference sequence). Deletions cut 4 bases from V and 0 bases from J, with 3 bases between. The CDR3 loop reads CASSSATNEKLFF. In nucleotides, the CDR3 is TGTGCCAGCAGTTCGGCAACTAATGAAAAACTGTTTTTT.

The CDR3 DNA reads TGCGCCAGCAGCCATGGACTGGAAGGACAGGTGCTATACAATGAGCAGTTCTTC. Amino acids: CASSHGLEGQVLYNEQFF. The J gene is TRBJ2-1, the V gene TRBV4-1; 7 nucleotides agree with TRBD1. The CDR3 is made up of 18 amino acids. The trim removed 3 bases at V and 4 bases at J, leaving 15 bases unmatched. Germline lookup yields CDR1 MGHRA and CDR2 YSYEKL.

The V call is TRBV5-1, the J call TRBJ2-1, with D uncertain. Germline lookup yields CDR1 SGHRS and CDR2 YFSETQ. This CDR3 has 13 residues. The germline V and J ends were trimmed by 0 bases and 5 bases, with 6 bases remaining between them. DNA for the CDR3: TGCGCCAGCAGCTTGGCCTTCGACAATGAGCAGTTCTTC. This gives the protein CASSLAFDNEQFF.

The CDR3 coding sequence is TGTGCCAGCAGCACTCCCGGACAGATGGAAGCTTTCTTT. Residues: CASSTPGQMEAFF. V gene TRBV11-2 combines with J gene TRBJ1-1; a weak D match, TRBD1 (6 bases). CDR3 length: 13 amino acids. Deletions cut 5 bases from V and 8 bases from J, with 15 bases between. CDR1 and CDR2 (germline): SGHAT, FQNNGV.

The chain links TRBV24-1 to TRBJ2-2, with unresolved D. CDR1 KGHDR and CDR2 SFDVKD come from the germline V gene. This CDR3 spans 16 amino acids. V gave up 5 bases and J gave up 1 base, with 13 bases separating them. The CDR3 DNA reads TGTGCCACCAGTGCACGACACCCAGGGAACACCGGGGAGCTGTTTTTT. It translates to CATSARHPGNTGELFF.